Below, one T cell receptor (beta chain) is given with its context. The data are from a study of shared clonotypes between healthy human individuals. The table came from immunoSEQ multiplex PCR; TCRdb's copy has only in-frame clones and leaves some out. The sample has approximately 2,200,000 clones, 85% to 95% seen once. Germline V gene sequence: CDR1 MNHNY, CDR2 SVGAGI (reference sequence). Trimming cost V 2 bases and J 6 bases, with 17 bases left between them. The CDR3 contains 15 residues. Only CD45RO-negative cells positively selected for CCR7 counted as naive CD8 cells, so terminally differentiated effector memory CD45RA+ cells were excluded.

The sample comprised naive CD8+ T cells from PBMCs. This chain links TRBV6-6 with TRBJ2-7, with D perhaps TRBD2 (6 bases). This TCR was sampled from a man aged 18 to 29 in good health. Some clones in this sample may be carry-over from other donors' samples. The CDR3 coding sequence is TGTGCCAGCAGTTACCTTGCGCTGGGAGGTTCCGAGCAGTACTTC. Translation: CASSYLALGGSEQYF.